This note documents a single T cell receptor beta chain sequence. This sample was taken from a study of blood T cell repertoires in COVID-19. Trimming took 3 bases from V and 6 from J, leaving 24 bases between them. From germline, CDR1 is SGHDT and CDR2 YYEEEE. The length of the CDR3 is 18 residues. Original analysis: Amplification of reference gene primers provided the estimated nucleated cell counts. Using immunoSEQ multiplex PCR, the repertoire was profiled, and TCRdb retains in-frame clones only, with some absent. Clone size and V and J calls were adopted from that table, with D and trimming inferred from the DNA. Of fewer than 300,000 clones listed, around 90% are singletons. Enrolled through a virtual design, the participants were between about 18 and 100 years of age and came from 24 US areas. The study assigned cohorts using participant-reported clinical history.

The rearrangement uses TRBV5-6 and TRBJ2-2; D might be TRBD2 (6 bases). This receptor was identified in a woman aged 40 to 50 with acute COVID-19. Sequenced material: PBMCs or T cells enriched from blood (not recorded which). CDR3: CASSSYGATSQVSGELFF. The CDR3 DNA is TGTGCCAGCAGCTCCTATGGCGCGACTAGTCAGGTTTCCGGGGAGCTGTTTTTT. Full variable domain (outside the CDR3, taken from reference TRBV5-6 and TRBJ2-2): DAGVTQSPTHLIKTRGQQVTLRCSPKSGHDTVSWYQQALGQGPQFIFQYYEEEERQRGNFPDRFSGHQFPNYSSELNVNALLLGDSALYLCASSSYGATSQVSGELFFGEGSRLTVL.